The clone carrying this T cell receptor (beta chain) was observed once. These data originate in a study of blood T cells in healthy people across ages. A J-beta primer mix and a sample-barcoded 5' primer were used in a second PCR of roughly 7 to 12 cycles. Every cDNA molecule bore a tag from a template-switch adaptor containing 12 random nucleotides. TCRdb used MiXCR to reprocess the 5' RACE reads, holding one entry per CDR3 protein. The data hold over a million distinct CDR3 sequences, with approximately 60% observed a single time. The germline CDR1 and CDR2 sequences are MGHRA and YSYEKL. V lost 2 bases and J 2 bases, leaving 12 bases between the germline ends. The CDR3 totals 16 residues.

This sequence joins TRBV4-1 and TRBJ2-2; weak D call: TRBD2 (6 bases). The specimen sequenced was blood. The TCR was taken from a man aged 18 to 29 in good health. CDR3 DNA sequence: TGCGCCAGCAGCCAACAAGGGACTCTCAACACCGGGGAGCTGTTTTTT. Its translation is CASSQQGTLNTGELFF.